This record concerns one TCR beta chain sequence. Its antigen is unidentified. The data were obtained in a study of T cell repertoires in cytomegalovirus infection. Study-wide context: A matching HLA type, together with CMV infection, was signaled by public TCR beta signatures.

MiXCR, applied by TCRdb to the reads, yields one record per CDR3 protein. The table has some 300,000 distinct CDR3 sequences, approximately 14% seen once. Study outcomes and limitations: Cumulative frequency of public TCR beta families picked out carriers of CMV plus the relevant HLA. The ex vivo response was dominated by HLA-C-restricted CMV-specific TCR beta clonotypes.

This CDR3 has 13 amino acids. Germline CDR1 and CDR2: SQVTM and ANQGSEA. The V segment lost 8 bases and the J segment 2 bases; nucleotides outside the gene matches: 4. Sequenced sample: PBMCs. The chain combines TRBV29-1 with TRBJ2-3, with 10 bases that match TRBD2. The clonotype originates from a human donor in good health (CMV status not recorded). Some clones in this sample may be carry-over from other donors' samples. CDR3 protein: CSPSGGNTDTQYF. CDR3 coding DNA: TGCAGCCCTAGCGGGGGAAACACAGATACGCAGTATTTT.